Sequencing of this T cell receptor (beta chain) was carried out in a study of vaccination and CD4 T cells after COVID-19. Background on the study: Convalescent individuals exhibited SARS-CoV-2 positivity on nasal swab PCR, with some 10 mild and one severe presentation. Overlapping peptides of the spike proteins of SARS-CoV-2, HCoV-NL63, HCoV-OC43 and HCoV-229E were used for cell stimulation. Convalescent participants consisted of six males and four females, two being Hispanic.

Turning to this clonotype: The antigen is unknown.

Treatment denoted: approximately nine-day PBMC culture with coronavirus spike peptide pools or control peptides (ViraFEST assay). Negative selection recovered the CD4+ T cells once they had spent about 10 days in culture. An Oncomine TCR Beta short-read assay was used to sequence the DNA from cultured CD4+ T cells. TCRdb redid the calling of the PCR reads with MiXCR, one entry per CDR3 protein. The sample includes about 13,000 distinct CDR3 sequences, about 50% seen only once; the top ten take less than 20%. The CDR3 is 11 residues long. V gave up 5 bases and J gave up 8 bases, with 9 bases separating them. In germline, CDR1 is MNHEY, CDR2 SMNVEV (reference sequence).

The rearrangement links TRBV27 to TRBJ1-2; unclear D gene. Sequenced input: CD4+ T cells from blood, cultured in vitro. The TCR originated in a human donor who had recovered from COVID-19. CDR3 in amino acids: CASSLIKGYTF. Written as DNA, the CDR3 is TGTGCCAGCAGTCTGATAAAGGGCTACACCTTC.